This T cell receptor beta chain was recovered during a study of shared clonotypes between healthy human individuals. The study, taken as a whole, reports: Represented diversity, genetic and exposure-history alike, was limited by few donors.

On this clone: Its antigen is currently unknown. The junction departs from the called germline gene at one end, perhaps through a read error.

The repertoire was sequenced with immunoSEQ multiplex PCR; TCRdb's copy has only in-frame clones and lacks some. The sample includes fewer than 800,000 clones, 90% to 95% of them seen just once. Naive-designated CD8 cells lacked CD45RO, were positively enriched for CCR7, and omitted terminally differentiated effector memory CD45RA+ cells. The clonotype was recovered from a man aged 30 to 45 in good health. What was sequenced was naive CD8+ T cells sorted from blood.

Here the CDR3 reads CATSRVKREMETQHF. The CDR3 DNA sequence: TGTGCCACCAGCAGAGTAAAGCGGGAGATGGAGACCCAGCACTTC. V gene TRBV15 combines with J gene TRBJ2-5, with 8 bases that match TRBD2. Germline V gene lookup returns CDR1 LNHNV and CDR2 YYDKDF (reference sequence). The CDR3 sequence is 15 residues long.